These 18 T cell receptor beta chains were sequenced from one sample in a study of control samples from healthy donors and cancer patients. Using immunoSEQ multiplex PCR, the repertoire was profiled, and TCRdb retains in-frame clones only, with some absent. Found here are around 85,000 clones, around 94% of them singletons; the top ten hold less than 6%. The sequencing input was blood. Source of these receptors: a young woman in good health.

J is TRBJ1-2 and V is TRBV6-1; perhaps TRBD1 as D (5 bases). Deletions cut 4 bases from V and 2 bases from J, with 17 bases between. This CDR3 spans 16 amino acids. CDR1 is MNHNS and CDR2 is SASEGT in the germline V gene. CDR3 nucleotide sequence: TGTGCCAGCAGTGGGCCTCGTGGGGAGGGGAACTATGGCTACACCTTC. This encodes CASSGPRGEGNYGYTF.

The rearrangement uses TRBV19 and TRBJ2-5, with TRBD1 matching 9 bases. CDR1 LNHDA and CDR2 SQIVND come from the germline V gene (reference sequence). The CDR3 has 13 amino acids. The CDR3 here is CALQGQGQETQYF. The CDR3 region has the DNA TGTGCATTACAGGGACAGGGTCAGGAGACCCAGTACTTC.

This sequence joins TRBV28 and TRBJ1-4; the D is unclear. Deletions cut 6 bases from V and 1 base from J, with 6 bases between. The CDR3 is made up of 13 amino acids. Germline V CDR1 and CDR2: MDHEN, SYDVKM. DNA of the CDR3: TGTGCCAGCAGGGTCCAAACTAATGAAAAACTGTTTTTT. Translation: CASRVQTNEKLFF.

The V gene is TRBV27, the J gene TRBJ1-1; tentatively, D is TRBD1 (5 bases). The CDR3 spans 16 residues. The germline V gene has CDR1 MNHEY and CDR2 SMNVEV (reference sequence). V was shortened by 4 bases and J by 4 bases, with 19 bases between the two germline ends. CDR3 residues: CASSSGLEGRRTEAFF. Here the CDR3 DNA reads TGTGCCAGCAGTTCGGGGCTGGAGGGTAGGCGCACTGAAGCTTTCTTT.

The chain has TRBV6-1 and TRBJ1-1; the D is unclear. Trimming shortened V by 0 bases and J by 4 bases, and 9 bases separated the two germline ends. The CDR3 is 14 amino acids. CDR1 is MNHNS, CDR2 SASEGT, per germline. Here the CDR3 DNA reads TGTGCCAGCAGTGAAGCGATGTGGGGCACTGAAGCTTTCTTT. This gives the protein CASSEAMWGTEAFF.

The chain carries TRBV10-3 and TRBJ1-2; unclear D gene. The CDR3 sequence is 11 residues long. Trimming cost V 2 bases and J 8 bases, with 6 bases left between them. The germline V gene encodes CDR1 ENHRY and CDR2 SYGVKD. CDR3 nucleotide sequence: TGTGCCATCAGTGAGACGGCGGGCTACACCTTC. Protein sequence: CAISETAGYTF.

V gene TRBV7-9 combines with J gene TRBJ1-1; maybe TRBD1 (5 bases). This CDR3 spans 14 amino acids. Germline loops: CDR1 SEHNR, CDR2 FQNEAQ (reference sequence). Trimming took 3 bases from V and 3 from J, leaving 11 bases between them. CDR3 nucleotides: TGTGCCAGCAGCTTTGGGGGTTCGGACACTGAAGCTTTCTTT. Its protein is CASSFGGSDTEAFF.

The V gene is TRBV19, the J gene TRBJ1-2; no definite D call. The V end was cut by 3 bases, the J end by 6 bases, with 17 bases between. Germline values: CDR1 LNHDA, CDR2 SQIVND (reference sequence). CDR3 length equals 15 residues. The CDR3 DNA sequence: TGTGCCAGTAGTATTAACAGAGCAGTAACTAATGGCTACACCTTC. Its translation: CASSINRAVTNGYTF.

The chain combines TRBV4-2 with TRBJ2-7, with no clear D. Germline V gene lookup returns CDR1 LGHNA and CDR2 YNFKEQ. V was pared by 1 base and J by 1 base, with 11 bases between. The CDR3 totals 15 residues. CDR3 in amino acids: CASSQGGSVSYEQYF. For the CDR3, the DNA is TGTGCCAGCAGCCAAGGGGGTTCGGTTTCCTACGAGCAGTACTTC.

The rearrangement uses TRBV6-5 and TRBJ1-2, with 8 nucleotides matching TRBD1. The CDR3 is made up of 14 amino acids. Germline V gene lookup returns CDR1 MNHEY and CDR2 SVGAGI. The trim removed 6 bases at V and 14 bases at J, leaving 17 bases unmatched. In DNA, the CDR3 is TGTGCCAGCAGGCCACCGGCGACCCAGGGGGCGCTTACCTTC. Protein: CASRPPATQGALTF.

The J gene is TRBJ1-6, the V gene TRBV2; maybe TRBD1 (5 bases). The CDR3 is 13 amino acids. CDR1 and CDR2 (germline): SNHLY, FYNNEI. V lost 7 bases and J 7 bases, leaving 11 bases between the germline ends. In DNA, the CDR3 is TGTGCCAGCACCCGGGACCCGAATTCACCCCTCCACTTT. It is translated as CASTRDPNSPLHF.

This sequence joins TRBV3-1 (or the pseudogene TRBV3-2) and TRBJ2-1; D remains unclear. V shed 1 base and J shed 3 bases, with 7 bases lying between them. This CDR3 is built from 14 residues. The germline gives CDR1 LGHDT, CDR2 YNNKEL (reference sequence). CDR3 loop: CASSQVANYNEQFF. The CDR3 region has the DNA TGTGCCAGCAGCCAAGTAGCAAACTACAATGAGCAGTTCTTC.

The CDR3 bases are TGTGCCAGTAGGGTGGCGAACACTGAAGCTTTCTTT. Protein product: CASRVANTEAFF. The chain uses TRBV19 and TRBJ1-1; D gene unclear. Germline V gene data show CDR1 as LNHDA and CDR2 as SQIVND (reference sequence). The CDR3 length is 12 residues. Deletions cut 6 bases from V and 1 base from J, with 6 bases between.

This sequence joins TRBV18 and TRBJ1-2; weak D call: TRBD1 (5 bases). The CDR3 is 13 amino acids. Per the germline V gene, CDR1 is KGHSH and CDR2 is LQKENI. V lost 1 base and J 5 bases, leaving 8 bases between the germline ends. For the CDR3, the DNA is TGTGCCAGCTCACCACGGGGCGATTATGGCTACACCTTC. It is translated as CASSPRGDYGYTF.

V is TRBV10-2 and J is TRBJ2-1; 7 bases fit TRBD2. The CDR3 runs 12 residues. Germline V CDR1 and CDR2: WSHSY, SAAADI. V lost 8 bases, J lost 5 bases, and 3 bases stayed unmatched. The CDR3 spells CASRGGNNEQFF. The CDR3 DNA reads TGCGCCAGCCGCGGGGGAAACAATGAGCAGTTCTTC.

The chain has TRBV7-9 and TRBJ2-3; tentatively, D is TRBD2 (6 bases). V lost 8 bases and J 5 bases, leaving 29 bases between the germline ends. The CDR3 has 18 residues. Germline V CDR1 and CDR2: SEHNR, FQNEAQ (reference sequence). In nucleotides, the CDR3 is TGTGCCAGCCAAGGGAGGCGGCTCACCCTTCCAGATGGAGATACGCAGTATTTT. Its translation is CASQGRRLTLPDGDTQYF.

V is TRBV28 and J is TRBJ1-1, with TRBD1 matching 9 bases. With V trimmed by 2 bases and J by 4 bases, 2 bases remained unmatched. CDR1 is MDHEN and CDR2 is SYDVKM in the germline V gene. This CDR3 has 14 residues. CDR3 region: CASSLGDRVTEAFF. CDR3 nucleotides: TGTGCCAGCAGTTTAGGGGACAGGGTCACTGAAGCTTTCTTT.

This sequence joins TRBV28 and TRBJ1-2; weak D call: TRBD1 (5 bases). The CDR3 spans 15 residues. The germline CDR1 and CDR2 sequences are MDHEN and SYDVKM. V was clipped by 1 base and J by 2 bases, with 11 bases between them. CDR3 nucleotides: TGTGCCAGCAGTTTATTGGGGGGTGCGAACTATGGCTACACCTTC. This gives the protein CASSLLGGANYGYTF.